There are many counts of the clone carrying this TCR beta chain. The antigen is not known. This entry belongs to a study of blood T cells in healthy people across ages. General observations from the study: Not knowing donor CMV status may have confounded expanded clonotype changes.

The authors ran a second PCR of about 7 to 12 cycles using a sample-barcoded 5' primer and a J-beta primer mix. Each CDR3 protein gets one entry after TCRdb re-called the 5' RACE reads with MiXCR. The sample has 1.5 million to 2 million distinct CDR3 sequences, approximately 50% seen once. Total RNA, at least 5 micrograms per sample, was extracted from PBMCs. Germline lookup yields CDR1 LGHNA and CDR2 YSLEER. There are 15 residues in the CDR3. Trimming took 0 bases from V and 3 from J, leaving 9 bases between them. The origin of this receptor is a woman in her thirties or forties in good health. What was sequenced was blood. V usage is TRBV4-3 and J usage is TRBJ2-1; no reliable D call. CDR3 nucleotide sequence: TGCGCCAGCAGCCAAGATCAATCTTTCTACAATGAGCAGTTCTTC. It specifies CASSQDQSFYNEQFF.